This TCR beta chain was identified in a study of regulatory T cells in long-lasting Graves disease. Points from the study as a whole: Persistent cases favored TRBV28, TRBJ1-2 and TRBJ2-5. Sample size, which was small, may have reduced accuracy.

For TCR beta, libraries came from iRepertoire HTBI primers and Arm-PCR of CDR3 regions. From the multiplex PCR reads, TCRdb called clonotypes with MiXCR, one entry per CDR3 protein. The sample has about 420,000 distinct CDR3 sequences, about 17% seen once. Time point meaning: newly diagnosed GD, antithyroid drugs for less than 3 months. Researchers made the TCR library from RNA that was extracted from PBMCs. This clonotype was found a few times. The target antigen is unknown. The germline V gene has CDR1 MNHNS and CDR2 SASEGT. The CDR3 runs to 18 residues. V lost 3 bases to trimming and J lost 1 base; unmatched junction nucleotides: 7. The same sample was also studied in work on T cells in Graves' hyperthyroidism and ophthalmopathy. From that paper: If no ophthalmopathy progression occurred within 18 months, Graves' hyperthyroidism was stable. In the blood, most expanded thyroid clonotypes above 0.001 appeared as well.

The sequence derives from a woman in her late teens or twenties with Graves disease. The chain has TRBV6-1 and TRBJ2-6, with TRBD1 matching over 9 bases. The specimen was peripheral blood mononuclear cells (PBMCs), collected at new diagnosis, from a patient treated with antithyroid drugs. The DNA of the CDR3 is TGTGCCAGCAGTGAGGGGACAGGGAAAGTTTCTGGGGCCAACGTCCTGACTTTC. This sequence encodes CASSEGTGKVSGANVLTF.